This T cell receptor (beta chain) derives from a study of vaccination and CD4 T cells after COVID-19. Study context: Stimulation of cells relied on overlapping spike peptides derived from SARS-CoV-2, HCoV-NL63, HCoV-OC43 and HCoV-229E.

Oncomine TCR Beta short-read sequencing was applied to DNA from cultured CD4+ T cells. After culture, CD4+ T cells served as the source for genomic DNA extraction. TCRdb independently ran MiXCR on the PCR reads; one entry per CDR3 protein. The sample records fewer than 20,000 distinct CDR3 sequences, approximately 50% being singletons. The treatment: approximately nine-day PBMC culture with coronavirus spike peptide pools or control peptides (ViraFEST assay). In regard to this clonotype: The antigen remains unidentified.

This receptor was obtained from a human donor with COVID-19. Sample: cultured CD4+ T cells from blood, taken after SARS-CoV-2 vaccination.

In nucleotides, the CDR3 is TGTGCCAGTAGTGTGGCCTGGACAGGGAGTGATTCACCCCTCCACTTT. Translated: CASSVAWTGSDSPLHF. The J gene is TRBJ1-6, the V gene TRBV19; 8 bases line up with TRBD1. Germline CDR1 LNHDA, CDR2 SQIVND (reference sequence). CDR3 length: 16 amino acids. Losses at the gene ends were 5 bases for V and 8 bases for J; bases not matched to a gene: 11.